This T cell receptor beta chain comes out of a study of blood T cell repertoires in COVID-19. Germline V gives CDR1 MDHEN, CDR2 SYDVKM. CDR3 length equals 14 residues. V was pared by 6 bases and J by 2 bases, with 4 bases of the junction left unmatched. Assay: immunoSEQ multiplex PCR; the TCRdb copy retains only in-frame clones and omits some. The repertoire has 60,000 to 75,000 clones, about 86% of them found once; the top ten carry 10% to 15%. This receptor was identified in a human donor in a cohort sampled during active COVID-19. The V call is TRBV28, the J call TRBJ2-7; 10 nucleotides agree with TRBD1. Specimen: peripheral blood. CDR3 DNA: TGTGCCAGCAGGACAGGGGGCGATCCCTACGAGCAGTACTTC. As protein: CASRTGGDPYEQYF.